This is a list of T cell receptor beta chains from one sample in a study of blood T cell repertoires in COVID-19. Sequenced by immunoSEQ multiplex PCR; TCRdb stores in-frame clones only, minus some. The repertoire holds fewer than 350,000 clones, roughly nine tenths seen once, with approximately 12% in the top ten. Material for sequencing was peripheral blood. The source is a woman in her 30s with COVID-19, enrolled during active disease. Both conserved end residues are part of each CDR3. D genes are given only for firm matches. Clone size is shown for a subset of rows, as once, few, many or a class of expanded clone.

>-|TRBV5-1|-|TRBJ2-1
CASSLASVGHSSYNEQFF
TGCGCCAGCAGCTTGGCTAGTGTGGGGCACAGCTCCTACAATGAGCAGTTCTTC
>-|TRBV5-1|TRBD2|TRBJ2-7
CASSFSGGVYEQYF
TGCGCCAGCAGCTTCAGCGGGGGGGTGTACGAGCAGTACTTC
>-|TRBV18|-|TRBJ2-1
CASSPPGTVEQFF
TGTGCCAGCTCACCGCCCGGGACTGTTGAGCAGTTCTTC
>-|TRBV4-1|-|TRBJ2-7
CASSQGVEVSYEQYF
TGCGCCAGCAGCCAAGGGGTCGAGGTCTCCTACGAGCAGTACTTC
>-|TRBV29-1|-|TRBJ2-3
CSVHTLGTSTDTQYF
TGCAGCGTCCACACACTTGGGACTTCCACAGATACGCAGTATTTT
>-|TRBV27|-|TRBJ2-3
CASSLKGADTQYF
TGTGCCAGCAGTTTAAAAGGGGCAGATACGCAGTATTTT
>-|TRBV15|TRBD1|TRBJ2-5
CATSRSDRVNQETQYF
TGTGCCACCAGCAGATCCGACAGGGTAAACCAAGAGACCCAGTACTTC
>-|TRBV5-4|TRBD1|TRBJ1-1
CASSSGRQGNTEAFF
TGTGCCAGCAGCTCGGGCAGACAGGGGAACACTGAAGCTTTCTTT
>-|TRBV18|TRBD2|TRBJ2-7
CASSPTVGGGAYEQYF
TGTGCCAGCTCACCCACCGTCGGCGGGGGAGCCTACGAGCAGTACTTC
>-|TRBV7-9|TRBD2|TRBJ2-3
CASSLSGLPTATDTQYF
TGTGCCAGCAGCTTGTCGGGACTACCGACAGCCACAGATACGCAGTATTTT
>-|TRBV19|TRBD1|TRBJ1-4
CASTRTGGLEKLFF
TGTGCCAGTACCCGGACAGGAGGATTAGAAAAACTGTTTTTT
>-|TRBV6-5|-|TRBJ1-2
CASSYDGPRYGYTF
TGTGCCAGCAGTTACGATGGGCCACGCTATGGCTACACCTTC
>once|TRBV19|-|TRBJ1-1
CASRIAGALNTEAFF
TGTGCCAGTAGAATCGCAGGGGCCCTGAACACTGAAGCTTTCTTT
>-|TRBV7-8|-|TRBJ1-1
CASSFLSRGMNTEAVF
TGTGCCAGCAGCTTTCTTTCGCGGGGAATGAACACTGAAGCTGTCTTT
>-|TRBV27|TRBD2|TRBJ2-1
CASSLGLAGPDEQFF
TGTGCCAGCAGTTTGGGACTAGCGGGGCCGGATGAGCAGTTCTTC
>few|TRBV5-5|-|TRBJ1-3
CASCYDSFSGNTIYF
TGTGCCAGCTGCTACGACAGCTTCTCTGGAAACACCATATATTTT
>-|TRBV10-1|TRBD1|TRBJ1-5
CASSEDRDNQPQHF
TGCGCCAGCAGTGAAGACAGGGATAATCAGCCCCAGCATTTT
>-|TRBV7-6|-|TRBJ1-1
CASSLQGGGNTEAFF
TGTGCCAGCAGCTTACAGGGCGGGGGGAACACTGAAGCTTTCTTT
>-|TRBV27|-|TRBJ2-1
CASSSGLIGVDEQFF
TGTGCCAGCAGTTCGGGACTCATCGGGGTGGATGAGCAGTTCTTC
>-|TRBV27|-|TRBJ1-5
CASSYSGGSNQPQHF
TGTGCCAGCAGTTACTCGGGGGGAAGCAATCAGCCCCAGCATTTT
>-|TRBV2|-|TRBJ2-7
CASRSSQGASYEQYF
TGTGCCAGCAGATCAAGTCAAGGGGCTTCCTACGAGCAGTACTTC
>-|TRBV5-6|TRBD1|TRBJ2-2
CASSTAGQGNTGELFF
TGTGCCAGCAGCACGGCCGGACAGGGGAACACCGGGGAGCTGTTTTTT
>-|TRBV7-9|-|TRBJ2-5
CASSLNEETQYF
TGTGCCAGCAGCTTAAACGAGGAGACCCAGTACTTC
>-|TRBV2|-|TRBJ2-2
CASSITGDTGELFF
TGTGCCAGCAGTATTACGGGGGACACCGGGGAGCTGTTTTTT
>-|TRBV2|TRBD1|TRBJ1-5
CASTLDRGNQPQHF
TGTGCCAGCACTCTCGACAGGGGCAATCAGCCCCAGCATTTT
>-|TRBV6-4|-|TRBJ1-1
CASSDSWGGTEAFF
TGTGCCAGCAGTGACTCGTGGGGGGGCACTGAAGCTTTCTTT
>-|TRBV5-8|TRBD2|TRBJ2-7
CASSSSGGAGYEQYF
TGTGCCAGCAGCTCTAGCGGGGGGGCCGGCTACGAGCAGTACTTC
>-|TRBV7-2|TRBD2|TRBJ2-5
CASSLGGLAGGQETQYF
TGTGCCAGCAGCTTAGGAGGACTAGCGGGGGGGCAAGAGACCCAGTACTTC
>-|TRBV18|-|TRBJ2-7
CASSPIGLTSYEQYF
TGTGCCAGCTCACCAATTGGACTGACCTCCTACGAGCAGTACTTC
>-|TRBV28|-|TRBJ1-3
CASSWGGGRTNTIYF
TGTGCCAGCAGTTGGGGGGGTGGCAGAACAAACACCATATATTTT
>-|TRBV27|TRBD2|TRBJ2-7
CASSWSGGGAREQYF
TGTGCCAGCAGTTGGTCTGGCGGGGGGGCCCGAGAGCAGTACTTC
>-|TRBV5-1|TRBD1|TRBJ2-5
CASSLGAGGSTQYF
TGCGCCAGCAGCTTGGGGGCAGGGGGAAGTACCCAGTACTTC
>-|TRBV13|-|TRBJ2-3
CASSLGLLGTDTQYF
TGTGCCAGCAGCTTAGGACTTCTTGGCACAGATACGCAGTATTTT
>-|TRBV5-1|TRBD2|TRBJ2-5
CASSSRIGGAGETQYF
TGCGCCAGCAGCTCGCGAATCGGGGGGGCGGGTGAGACCCAGTACTTC
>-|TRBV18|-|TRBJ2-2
CASSPPRMTGELFF
TGTGCCAGCTCACCACCGAGGATGACCGGGGAGCTGTTTTTT
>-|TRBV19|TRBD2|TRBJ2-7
CATSAGVWEQYF
TGTGCCACCTCAGCGGGAGTCTGGGAGCAGTACTTC
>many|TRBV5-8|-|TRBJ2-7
CASSLFSPVLDYEQYF
TGTGCCAGCAGCTTATTTAGTCCCGTCCTAGACTACGAGCAGTACTTC
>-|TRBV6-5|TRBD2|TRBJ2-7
CASSSIAGDSSYEQYF
TGTGCCAGCAGTTCCATAGCGGGGGACAGCTCCTACGAGCAGTACTTC
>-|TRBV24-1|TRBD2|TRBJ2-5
CATSDQTSARETQYF
TGTGCCACCAGTGACCAGACTAGCGCGCGGGAGACCCAGTACTTC
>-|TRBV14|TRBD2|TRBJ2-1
CASSRLAGAKDEQFF
TGTGCCAGCAGTCGACTAGCGGGGGCCAAGGATGAGCAGTTCTTC
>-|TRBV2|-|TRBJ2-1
CASTMGGASSYNEQFF
TGTGCCAGCACCATGGGGGGGGCCAGCTCCTACAATGAGCAGTTCTTC
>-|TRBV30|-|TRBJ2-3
CAWSKGTSSTDTQYF
TGTGCCTGGAGTAAGGGGACATCGAGCACAGATACGCAGTATTTT
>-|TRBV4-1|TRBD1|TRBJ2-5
CASSRDRGVGETQYF
TGCGCCAGCAGCCGAGACAGGGGAGTCGGAGAGACCCAGTACTTC
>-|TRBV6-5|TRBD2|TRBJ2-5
CASRPRGGLQETQYF
TGTGCCAGCAGGCCGCGGGGGGGCCTACAAGAGACCCAGTACTTC
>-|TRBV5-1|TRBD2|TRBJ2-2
CASSLLTSGGPTGELFF
TGCGCCAGCAGCTTACTGACTAGCGGGGGCCCCACCGGGGAGCTGTTTTTT
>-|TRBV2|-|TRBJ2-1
CASSEQGVSYNEQFF
TGTGCCAGCAGTGAACAGGGCGTATCTTACAATGAGCAGTTCTTC
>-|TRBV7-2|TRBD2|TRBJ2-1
CASSLRQAGGYNEQFF
TGTGCCAGCAGCTTAAGGCAGGCGGGAGGCTACAATGAGCAGTTCTTC
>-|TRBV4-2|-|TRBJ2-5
CASSQGASRETQYF
TGTGCCAGCAGCCAAGGGGCTAGCAGGGAGACCCAGTACTTC
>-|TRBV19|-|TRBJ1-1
CASSTDRLNTEAFF
TGTGCCAGTAGTACGGACAGACTGAACACTGAAGCTTTCTTT
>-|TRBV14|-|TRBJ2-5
CASSPKQGRGETQYF
TGTGCCAGCAGCCCAAAACAGGGAAGGGGGGAGACCCAGTACTTC
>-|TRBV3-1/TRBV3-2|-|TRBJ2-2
CASSQVSTGELFF
TGTGCCAGCAGCCAAGTATCCACCGGGGAGCTGTTTTTT
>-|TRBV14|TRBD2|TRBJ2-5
CASRSSGGTGTQYF
TGTGCCAGCCGGTCTAGCGGGGGGACTGGGACCCAGTACTTC
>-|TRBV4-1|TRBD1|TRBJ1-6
CASSQAFGTALTLHF
TGCGCCAGCAGCCAGGCATTCGGGACAGCCCTCACCCTCCACTTT
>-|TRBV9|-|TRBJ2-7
CASSTTEVYYEQYF
TGTGCCAGCAGCACAACAGAAGTCTACTACGAGCAGTACTTC